The entry below gives a single T cell receptor beta chain sequence along with its context. Its antigen is as yet unknown. This specimen belongs to a study of memory CD4+ T cells and cytomegalovirus serostatus. General study results and limits: Each of approximately 61 CMV-associated TCRbeta sequences occurred in one to five individuals.

Libraries were prepared by immunoSEQ multiplex PCR; TCRdb keeps only in-frame clonotypes and omits some of them. The sample includes approximately 49,000 clones, around 74% seen only once; the top ten take roughly 0.6%. Single viable CD3+CD4+CD8-CD45RO+ cells were sorted as the memory CD4+ T cells. Total CD4+ T cells were enriched by CD4 positive selection. V was cut by 3 bases and J by 3 bases, with 14 bases left in between. The CDR3 sequence is 15 residues long. Germline CDR1 LNHDA, CDR2 SQIVND (reference sequence). The specimen sequenced was memory CD4+ T cells from blood. The source is an adult in good health and CMV-seronegative. The V gene is TRBV19, the J gene TRBJ1-2; unclear D gene. In DNA, the CDR3 is TGTGCCAGTAGTATTGGGGTGGTCCCTTACTATGGCTACACCTTC. Its protein is CASSIGVVPYYGYTF. The whole variable domain, remainder taken from reference TRBV19 and TRBJ1-2, is DGGITQSPKYLFRKEGQNVTLSCEQNLNHDAMYWYRQDPGQGLRLIYYSQIVNDFQKGDIAEGYSVSREKKESFPLTVTSAQKNPTAFYLCASSIGVVPYYGYTFGSGTRLTVV.